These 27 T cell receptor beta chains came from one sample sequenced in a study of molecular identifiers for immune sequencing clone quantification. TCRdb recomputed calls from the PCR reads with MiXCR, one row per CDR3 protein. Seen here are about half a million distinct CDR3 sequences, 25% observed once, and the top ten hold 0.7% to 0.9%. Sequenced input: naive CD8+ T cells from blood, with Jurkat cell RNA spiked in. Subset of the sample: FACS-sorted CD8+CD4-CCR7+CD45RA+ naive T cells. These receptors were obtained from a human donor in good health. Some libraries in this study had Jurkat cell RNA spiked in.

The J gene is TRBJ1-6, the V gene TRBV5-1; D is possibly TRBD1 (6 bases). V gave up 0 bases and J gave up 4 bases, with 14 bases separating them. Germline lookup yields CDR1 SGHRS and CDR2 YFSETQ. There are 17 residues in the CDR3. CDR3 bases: TGCGCCAGCAGCTTGGAGTTTTCAGGACAGTATAATTCACCCCTCCACTTT. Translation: CASSLEFSGQYNSPLHF.

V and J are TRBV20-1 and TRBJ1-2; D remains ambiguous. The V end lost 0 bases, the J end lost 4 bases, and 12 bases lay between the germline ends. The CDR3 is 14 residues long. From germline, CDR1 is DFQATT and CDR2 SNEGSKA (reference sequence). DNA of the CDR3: TGCAGTGCTAGAGACGTGTTAGTATCCTATGGCTACACCTTC. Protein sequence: CSARDVLVSYGYTF.

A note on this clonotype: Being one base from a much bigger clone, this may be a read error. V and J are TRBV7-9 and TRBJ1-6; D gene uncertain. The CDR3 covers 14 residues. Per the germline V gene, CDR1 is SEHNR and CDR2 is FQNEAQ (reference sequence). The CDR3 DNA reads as TGTGCCAGCAGCTTGCCGGCCTATAATCCACCCCTCCACTTT. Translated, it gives CASSLPAYNPPLHF.

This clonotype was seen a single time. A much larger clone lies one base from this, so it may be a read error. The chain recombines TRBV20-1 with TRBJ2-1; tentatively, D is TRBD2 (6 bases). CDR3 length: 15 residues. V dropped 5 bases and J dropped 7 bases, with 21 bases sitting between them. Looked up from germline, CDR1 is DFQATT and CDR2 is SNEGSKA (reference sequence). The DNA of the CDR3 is TGCAGTGCTCACCCTGATACCCTAGCGCGGAATGAGCAGTTCTTC. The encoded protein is CSAHPDTLARNEQFF.

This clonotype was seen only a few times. CDR3 sequence reads: CSARNLETDTQYF. The CDR3 bases are TGCAGTGCTAGAAATCTAGAAACAGATACGCAGTATTTT. This chain uses TRBV20-1 with TRBJ2-3, with D hard to call. Between the trimmed V and J ends, which lost 2 bases and 3 bases, there was a span of 9 bases. The CDR3 covers 13 residues. Per germline, CDR1 DFQATT and CDR2 SNEGSKA (reference sequence).

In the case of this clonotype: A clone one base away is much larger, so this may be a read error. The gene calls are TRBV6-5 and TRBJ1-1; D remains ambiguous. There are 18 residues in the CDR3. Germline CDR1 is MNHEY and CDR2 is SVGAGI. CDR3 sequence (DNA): TGTGCCAGCAGTTACTCGATTCCACCGCGGGGAGGGAACACTGGAGCTTTCTTT. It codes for CASSYSIPPRGGNTGAFF.

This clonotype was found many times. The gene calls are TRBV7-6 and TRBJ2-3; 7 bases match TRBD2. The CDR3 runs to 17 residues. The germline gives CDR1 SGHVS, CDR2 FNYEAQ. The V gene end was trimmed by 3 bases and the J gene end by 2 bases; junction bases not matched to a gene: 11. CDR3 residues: CASSFLRAGENTDTQYF. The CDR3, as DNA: TGTGCCAGCAGCTTTTTAAGGGCGGGGGAGAACACAGATACGCAGTATTTT.

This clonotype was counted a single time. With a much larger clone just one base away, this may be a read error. CDR3 loop: CASSLEQRGQETQYF. In nucleotides, the CDR3 is TGTGCCAGCAGCTTGGAACAGCGCGGACAAGAGACCCAGTACTTC. The chain recombines TRBV7-9 with TRBJ2-5; D is undetermined. Trimming left V 3 bases short and J 2 bases short, with 13 bases between. The CDR3 is made up of 15 amino acids. Per the germline V gene, CDR1 is SEHNR and CDR2 is FQNEAQ (reference sequence).

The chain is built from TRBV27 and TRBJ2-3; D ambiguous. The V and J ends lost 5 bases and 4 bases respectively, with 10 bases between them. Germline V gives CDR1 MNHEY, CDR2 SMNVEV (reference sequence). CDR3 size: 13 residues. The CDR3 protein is CASSLIGSDTQYF. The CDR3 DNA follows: TGTGCCAGCAGTCTTATAGGCTCAGATACGCAGTATTTT.

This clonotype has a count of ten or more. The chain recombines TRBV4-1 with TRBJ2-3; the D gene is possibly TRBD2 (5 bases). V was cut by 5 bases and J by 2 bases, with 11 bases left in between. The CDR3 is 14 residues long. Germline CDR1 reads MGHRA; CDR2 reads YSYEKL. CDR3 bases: TGCGCCAGCAGCTATGGACTTTACACAGATACGCAGTATTTT. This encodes CASSYGLYTDTQYF.

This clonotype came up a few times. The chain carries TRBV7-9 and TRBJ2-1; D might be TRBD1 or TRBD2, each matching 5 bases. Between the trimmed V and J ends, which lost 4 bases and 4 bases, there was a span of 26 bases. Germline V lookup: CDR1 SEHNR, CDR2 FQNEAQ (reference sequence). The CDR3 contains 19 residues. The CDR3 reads CASSSTDLTRDVDYNEQFF. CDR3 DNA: TGTGCCAGCAGCTCTACAGACCTCACTCGGGACGTTGATTACAATGAGCAGTTCTTC.

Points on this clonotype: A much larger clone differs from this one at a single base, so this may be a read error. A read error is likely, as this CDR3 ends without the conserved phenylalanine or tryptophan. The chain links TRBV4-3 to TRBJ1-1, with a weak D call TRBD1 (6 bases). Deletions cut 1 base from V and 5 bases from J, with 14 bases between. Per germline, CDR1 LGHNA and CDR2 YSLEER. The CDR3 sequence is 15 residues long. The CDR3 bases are TGCGCCAGCAGCCAAGGCAGGGGCTGGGGAACTGAAGCTTTCTCT. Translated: CASSQGRGWGTEAFS.

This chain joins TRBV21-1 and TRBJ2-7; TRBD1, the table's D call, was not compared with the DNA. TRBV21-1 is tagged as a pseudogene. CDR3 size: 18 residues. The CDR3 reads CASSKDCAKGDRSYEQYF. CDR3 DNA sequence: TGTGCCAGCAGCAAAGACTGCGCCAAAGGGGACAGGTCCTACGAGCAGTACTTC.

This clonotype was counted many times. Written as DNA, the CDR3 is TGTGCCAGCAGCTTAATGAAGGGGGCGCGGGAGACCCAGTACTTC. Translated, it gives CASSLMKGARETQYF. The gene calls are TRBV7-9 and TRBJ2-5; 7 bases align to TRBD1. The germline V gene has CDR1 SEHNR and CDR2 FQNEAQ (reference sequence). The V segment lost 2 bases and the J segment 5 bases; nucleotides outside the gene matches: 8. The CDR3 sequence is 15 residues long.

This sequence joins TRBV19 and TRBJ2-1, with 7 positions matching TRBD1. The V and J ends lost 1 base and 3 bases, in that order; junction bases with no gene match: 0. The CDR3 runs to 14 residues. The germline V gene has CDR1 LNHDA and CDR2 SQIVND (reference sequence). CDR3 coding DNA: TGTGCCAGTAGTATAGGGACAGGCTACAATGAGCAGTTCTTC. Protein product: CASSIGTGYNEQFF.

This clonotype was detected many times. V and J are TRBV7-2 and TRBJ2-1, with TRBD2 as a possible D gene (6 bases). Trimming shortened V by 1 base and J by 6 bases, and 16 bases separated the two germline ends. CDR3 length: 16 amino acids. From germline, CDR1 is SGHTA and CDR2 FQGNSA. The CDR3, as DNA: TGTGCCAGCAGCTTAGATAGAACGGGACTTTTCAATGAGCAGTTCTTC. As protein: CASSLDRTGLFNEQFF. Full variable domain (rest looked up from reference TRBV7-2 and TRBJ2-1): GAGVSQSPSNKVTEKGKDVELRCDPISGHTALYWYRQSLGQGLEFLIYFQGNSAPDKSGLPSDRFSAERTGGSVSTLTIQRTQQEDSAVYLCASSLDRTGLFNEQFFGPGTRLTVL.

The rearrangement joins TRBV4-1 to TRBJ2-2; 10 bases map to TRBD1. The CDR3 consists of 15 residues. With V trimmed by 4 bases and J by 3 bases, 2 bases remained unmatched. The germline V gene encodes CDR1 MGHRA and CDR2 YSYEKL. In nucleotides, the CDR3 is TGCGCCAGCAGCCTCGGACAGGGGGACACCGGGGAGCTGTTTTTT. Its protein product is CASSLGQGDTGELFF.

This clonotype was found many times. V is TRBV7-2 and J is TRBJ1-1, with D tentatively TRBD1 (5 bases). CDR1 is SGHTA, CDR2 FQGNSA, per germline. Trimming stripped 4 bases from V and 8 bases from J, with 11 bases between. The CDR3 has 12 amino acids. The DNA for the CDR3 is TGTGCCAGCAGCTCGACAGCCATGGAAGCTTTCTTT. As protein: CASSSTAMEAFF. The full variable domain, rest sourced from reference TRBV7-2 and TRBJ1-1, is GAGVSQSPSNKVTEKGKDVELRCDPISGHTALYWYRQSLGQGLEFLIYFQGNSAPDKSGLPSDRFSAERTGGSVSTLTIQRTQQEDSAVYLCASSSTAMEAFFGQGTRLTVV.

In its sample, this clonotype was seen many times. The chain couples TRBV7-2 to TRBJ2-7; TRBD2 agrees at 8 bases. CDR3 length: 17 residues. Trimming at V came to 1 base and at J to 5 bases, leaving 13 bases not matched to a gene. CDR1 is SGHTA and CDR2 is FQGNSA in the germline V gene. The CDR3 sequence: CASSLEVAGRARNEQYF. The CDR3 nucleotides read TGTGCCAGCAGCTTAGAAGTCGCCGGGAGGGCCCGGAACGAGCAGTACTTC.

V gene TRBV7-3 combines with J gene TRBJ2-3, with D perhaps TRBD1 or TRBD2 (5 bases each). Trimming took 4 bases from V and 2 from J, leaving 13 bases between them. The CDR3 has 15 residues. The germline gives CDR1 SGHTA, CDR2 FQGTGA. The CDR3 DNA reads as TGTGCCAGCAGCTCTGGGACCTTTCTCACAGATACGCAGTATTTT. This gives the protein CASSSGTFLTDTQYF.

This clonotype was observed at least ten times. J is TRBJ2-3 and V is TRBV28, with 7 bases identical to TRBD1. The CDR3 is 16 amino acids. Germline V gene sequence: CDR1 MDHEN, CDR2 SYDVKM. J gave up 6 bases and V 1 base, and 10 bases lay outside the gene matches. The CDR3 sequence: CASSLSGQTNTDTQYF. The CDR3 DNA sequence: TGTGCCAGCAGTTTATCGGGACAGACGAACACTGATACGCAGTATTTT.

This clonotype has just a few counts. The CDR3 region has the DNA TGCAGTGCTAGAGAGGGGGGCCCCGGGGGGTTCCAAGAGACCCAGTACTTC. This codes for CSAREGGPGGFQETQYF. J is TRBJ2-5 and V is TRBV20-1, with a tentative D call TRBD2 (7 bases). This CDR3 is built from 17 residues. Germline V CDR1 and CDR2: DFQATT, SNEGSKA (reference sequence). The V end was cut by 0 bases, the J end by 1 base, with 18 bases between.

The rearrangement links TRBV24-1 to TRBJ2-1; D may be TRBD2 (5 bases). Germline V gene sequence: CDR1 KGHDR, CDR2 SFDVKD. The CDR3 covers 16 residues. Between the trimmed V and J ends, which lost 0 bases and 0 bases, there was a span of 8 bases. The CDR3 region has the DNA TGTGCCACCAGTGATTTGGAGGGCCTCTCCTACAATGAGCAGTTCTTC. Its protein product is CATSDLEGLSYNEQFF.

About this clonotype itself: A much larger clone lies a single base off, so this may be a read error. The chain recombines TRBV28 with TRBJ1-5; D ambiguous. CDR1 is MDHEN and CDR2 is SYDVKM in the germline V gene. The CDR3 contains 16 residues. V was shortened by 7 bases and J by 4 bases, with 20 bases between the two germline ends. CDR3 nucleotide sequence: TGTGCCAGCACCTCCCCGTTGTGGGGTAGGAATCAGCCCCAGCATTTT. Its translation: CASTSPLWGRNQPQHF.

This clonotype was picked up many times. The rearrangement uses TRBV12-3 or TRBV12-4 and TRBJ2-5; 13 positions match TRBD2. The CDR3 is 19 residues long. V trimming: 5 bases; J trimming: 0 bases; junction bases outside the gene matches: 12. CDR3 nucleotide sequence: TGTGCCAGCAGTCCCGGGACGGGACTAGCGGGGATCTACCAAGAGACCCAGTACTTC. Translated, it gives CASSPGTGLAGIYQETQYF.

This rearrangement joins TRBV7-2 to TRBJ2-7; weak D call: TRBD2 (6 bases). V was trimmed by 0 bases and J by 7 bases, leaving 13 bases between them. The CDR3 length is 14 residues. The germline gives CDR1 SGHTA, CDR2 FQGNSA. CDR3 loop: CASSLAEGSWEQYF. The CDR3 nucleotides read TGTGCCAGCAGCTTAGCGGAGGGTTCCTGGGAGCAGTACTTC.

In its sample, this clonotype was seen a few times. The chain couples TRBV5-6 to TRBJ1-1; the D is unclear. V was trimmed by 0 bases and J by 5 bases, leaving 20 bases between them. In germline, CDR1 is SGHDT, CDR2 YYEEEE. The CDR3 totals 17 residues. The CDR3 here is CASSLGVTPSLGTEAFF. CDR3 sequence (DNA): TGTGCCAGCAGCTTGGGTGTGACCCCCTCGCTGGGAACTGAAGCTTTCTTT.